This TCR beta chain was sequenced during a study of shared T cell receptors in the human thymus. CDR3 size: 13 residues. Germline-derived CDR1 and CDR2 are SGHAT and FQNNGV. The V end lost 5 bases, the J end lost 5 bases, and 10 bases lay between the germline ends. The assay was immunoSEQ multiplex PCR, and TCRdb's table has in-frame clones only and misses some. This table has 500,000 to 850,000 clones, approximately 87% appearing once. These same data were also listed under a study on human thymus T cells. Per that study: Thymic material originated from resections removed in the course of corrective heart surgery. Thymic repertoires from unrelated individuals overlapped highly, related research reported.

The rearrangement links TRBV11-2 to TRBJ2-1; D not resolved. The clonotype was recovered from a boy younger than two with a congenital heart defect. Sequencing was performed on thymocytes. CDR3 DNA: TGTGCCAGCAGCCCAACACCCCACAATGAGCAGTTCTTC. It encodes CASSPTPHNEQFF.